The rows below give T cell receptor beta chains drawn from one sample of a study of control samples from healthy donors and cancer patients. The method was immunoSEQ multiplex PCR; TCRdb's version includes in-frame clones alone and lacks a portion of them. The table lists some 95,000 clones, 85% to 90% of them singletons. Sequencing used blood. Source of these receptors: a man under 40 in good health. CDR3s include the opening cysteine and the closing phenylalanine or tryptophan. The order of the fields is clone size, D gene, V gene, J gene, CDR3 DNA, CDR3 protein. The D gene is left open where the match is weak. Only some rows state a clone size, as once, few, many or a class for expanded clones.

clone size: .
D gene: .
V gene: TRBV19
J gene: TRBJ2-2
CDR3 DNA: TGTGCCAGTGGCTCCAGCGGCACCGGGGAGCTGTTTTTT
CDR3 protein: CASGSSGTGELFF

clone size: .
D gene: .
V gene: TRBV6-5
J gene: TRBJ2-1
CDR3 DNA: TGTGCCAGCAGTTCCCTGGGCAATGAGCAGTTCTTC
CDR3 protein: CASSSLGNEQFF

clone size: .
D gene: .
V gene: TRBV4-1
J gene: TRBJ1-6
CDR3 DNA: TGCGCCAGCAGCCAAGTCGCGGGGCAAGAAAATTCACCCCTCCACTTT
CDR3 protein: CASSQVAGQENSPLHF

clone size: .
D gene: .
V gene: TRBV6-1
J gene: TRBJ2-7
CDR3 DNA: TGTGCCAGCAGTAAAGCAGGGGCCTACGAGCAGTACTTC
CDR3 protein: CASSKAGAYEQYF

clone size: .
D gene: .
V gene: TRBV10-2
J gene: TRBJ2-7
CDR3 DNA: TGCGCCAGCAGTGAGGGAATCTCCTACGAGCAGTACTTC
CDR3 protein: CASSEGISYEQYF

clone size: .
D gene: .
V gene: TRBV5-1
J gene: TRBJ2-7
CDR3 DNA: TGCGCCAGCAGCTTGGGGAGGTACGAGCAGTACTTC
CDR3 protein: CASSLGRYEQYF

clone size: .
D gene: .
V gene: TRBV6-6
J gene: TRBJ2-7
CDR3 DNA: TGTGCCAGCAGTCCCTTTCCAGGCTACGAGCAGTACTTC
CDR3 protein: CASSPFPGYEQYF

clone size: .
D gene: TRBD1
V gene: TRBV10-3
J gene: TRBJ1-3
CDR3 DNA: TGTGCCATCAGCGGGACAGGGGATGCGAACACCATATATTTT
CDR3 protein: CAISGTGDANTIYF

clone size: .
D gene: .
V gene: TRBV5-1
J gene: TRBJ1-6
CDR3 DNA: TGCGCCAGCAGCCCCCAGGCAGGGAATTCACCCCTCCACTTT
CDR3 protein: CASSPQAGNSPLHF

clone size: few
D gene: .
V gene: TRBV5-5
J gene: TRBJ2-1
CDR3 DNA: TGTGCCAGCAGCTTGGCTAGCTCCTACAATGAGCAGTTCTTC
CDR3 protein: CASSLASSYNEQFF

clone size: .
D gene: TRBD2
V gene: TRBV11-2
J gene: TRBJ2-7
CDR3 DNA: TGTGCCAGCAGCCCGACCCGGGGGGGATACGAGCAGTACTTC
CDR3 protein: CASSPTRGGYEQYF

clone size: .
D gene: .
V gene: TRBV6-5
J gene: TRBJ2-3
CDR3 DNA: TGTGCCAGCAGATCGAGTACAGATACGCAGTATTTT
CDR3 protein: CASRSSTDTQYF

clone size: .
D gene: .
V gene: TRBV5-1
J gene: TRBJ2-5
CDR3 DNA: TGCGCCAGCAGCTTGGGGCCGAGGGGAGAGACCCAGTACTTC
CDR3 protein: CASSLGPRGETQYF

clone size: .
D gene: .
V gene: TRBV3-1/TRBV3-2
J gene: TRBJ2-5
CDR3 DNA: TGTGCCAGCAGCCAAGCGGCTGGGCAAGAGACCCAGTACTTC
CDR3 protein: CASSQAAGQETQYF

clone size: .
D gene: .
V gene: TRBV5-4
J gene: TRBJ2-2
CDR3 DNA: TGTGCCAGCAGCTTACCAGGGGACGTCGGGGAGCTGTTTTTT
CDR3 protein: CASSLPGDVGELFF

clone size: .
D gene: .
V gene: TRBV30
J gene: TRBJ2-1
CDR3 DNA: TGTGCCTGGAGTGTAGCGGGTTATCACAATGAGCAGTTCTTC
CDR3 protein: CAWSVAGYHNEQFF

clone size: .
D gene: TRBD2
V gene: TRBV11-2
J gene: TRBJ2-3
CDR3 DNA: TGTGCCAGCGGTCTAGCGGGAGTCTCAGATACGCAGTATTTT
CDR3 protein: CASGLAGVSDTQYF

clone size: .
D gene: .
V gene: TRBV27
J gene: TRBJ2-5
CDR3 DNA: TGTGCCAGCAGCCAGGACACACAAGAGACCCAGTACTTC
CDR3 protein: CASSQDTQETQYF

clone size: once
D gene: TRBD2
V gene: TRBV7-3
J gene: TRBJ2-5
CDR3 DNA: TGTGCCAGCAGCTCGCTACTAGCGCGAGAGACCCAGTACTTC
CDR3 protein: CASSSLLARETQYF

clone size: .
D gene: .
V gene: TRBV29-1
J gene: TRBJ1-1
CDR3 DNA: TGCAGCGCCCCCGTCGGGGCCGCGACTGAAGCTTTCTTT
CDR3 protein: CSAPVGAATEAFF

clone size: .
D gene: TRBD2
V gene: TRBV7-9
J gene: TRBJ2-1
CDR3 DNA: TGTGCCAGCAGCTTAGCGGCGAGCGGGAGAGGTGGTGAGCAGTTCTTC
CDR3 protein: CASSLAASGRGGEQFF

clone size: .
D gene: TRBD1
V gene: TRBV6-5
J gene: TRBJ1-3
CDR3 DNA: TGTGCCAGCAGTCTCCGGGACAGCTCTGGAAACACCATATATTTT
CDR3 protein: CASSLRDSSGNTIYF

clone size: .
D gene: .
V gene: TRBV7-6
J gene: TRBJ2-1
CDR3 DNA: TGTGCCAGCAGCCGGGAGTGGACGGGGTACAATGAGCAGTTCTTC
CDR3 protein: CASSREWTGYNEQFF

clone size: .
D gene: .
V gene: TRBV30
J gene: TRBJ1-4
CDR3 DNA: TGTGCCTGGATCAGCCCGACTAATGAAAAACTGTTTTTT
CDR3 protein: CAWISPTNEKLFF

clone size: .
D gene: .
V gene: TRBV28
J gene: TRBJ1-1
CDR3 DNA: TGTGCCATTAAACCCCCCCTGACAGACCATTATCATGAAGCTTTCTTT
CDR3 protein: CAIKPPLTDHYHEAFF

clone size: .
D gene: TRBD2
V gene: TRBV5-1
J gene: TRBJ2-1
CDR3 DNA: TGCGCCAGCAGCTTCCTGGCAACTAGCGGGAGGAGCTCCAGGGAGCAGTTCTTC
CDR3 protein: CASSFLATSGRSSREQFF

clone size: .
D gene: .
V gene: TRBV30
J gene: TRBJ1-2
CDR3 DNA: TGTGCCTGGAGTAGGGACCTAACGATCTATGGCTACACCTTC
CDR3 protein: CAWSRDLTIYGYTF

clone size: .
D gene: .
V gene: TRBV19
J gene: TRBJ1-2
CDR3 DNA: TGTGCCAGTAGTACAAATCCCTTCTTGGCAGGGGCGGCCGCATTC
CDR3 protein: CASSTNPFLAGAAAF

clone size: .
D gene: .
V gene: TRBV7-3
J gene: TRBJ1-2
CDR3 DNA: TGTGCCAGCAGCTTAAGCTCCCTCAGCCCCTTCTATGGGGACACCTTC
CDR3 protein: CASSLSSLSPFYGDTF

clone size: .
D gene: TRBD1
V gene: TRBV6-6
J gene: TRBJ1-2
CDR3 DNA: TGTGCCAGCAGTTACCTTCCGGACAGGGATGGCTACACCTTC
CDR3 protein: CASSYLPDRDGYTF

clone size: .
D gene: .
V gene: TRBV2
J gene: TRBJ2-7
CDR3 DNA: TGTGCCAGCCGAGCCGGGGGGCGATCCTACGAGCAGTACTTC
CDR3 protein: CASRAGGRSYEQYF

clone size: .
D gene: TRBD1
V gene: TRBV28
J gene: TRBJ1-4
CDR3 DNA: TGTGCCAGCAGTGAACTCAGGGGGCCTTTGGAAAAACTGTTTTTT
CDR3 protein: CASSELRGPLEKLFF

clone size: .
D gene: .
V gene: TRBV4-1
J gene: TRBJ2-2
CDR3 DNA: TGCGCCAGCAGCCAAGGTCGGGAGAACACCGGGGAGCTGTTTTTT
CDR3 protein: CASSQGRENTGELFF

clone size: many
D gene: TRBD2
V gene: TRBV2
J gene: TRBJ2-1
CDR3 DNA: TGTGCCAGCAGTGCATCACTAGCGGCTCCCTACAATGAGCAGTTCTTC
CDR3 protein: CASSASLAAPYNEQFF

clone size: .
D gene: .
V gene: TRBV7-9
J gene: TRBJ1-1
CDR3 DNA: TGTGCCAGCAGATTGCCGGGGAGGGACACTGAAGCTTTCTTT
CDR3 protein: CASRLPGRDTEAFF

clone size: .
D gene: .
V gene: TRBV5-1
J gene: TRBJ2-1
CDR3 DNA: TGCGCCAGCAGCTTGTTGAGCTCAGGGAGGAACCACAATGAGCAGTTCTTC
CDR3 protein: CASSLLSSGRNHNEQFF

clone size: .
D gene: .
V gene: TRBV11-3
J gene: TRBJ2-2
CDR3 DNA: TGTGCCAGCAGCAGCTACAACCGCGGCGGGGAGCTGTTTTTT
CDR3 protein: CASSSYNRGGELFF

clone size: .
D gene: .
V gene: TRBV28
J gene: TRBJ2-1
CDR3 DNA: TGTGCCAATGCTCGAAGAAATACCAATGAGCAGTTCTTC
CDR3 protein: CANARRNTNEQFF

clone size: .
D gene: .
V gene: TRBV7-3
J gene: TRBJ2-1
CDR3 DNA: TGTGCCAGCAGCTCATACCAGGGAGATGAGCAGTTCTTC
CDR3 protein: CASSSYQGDEQFF

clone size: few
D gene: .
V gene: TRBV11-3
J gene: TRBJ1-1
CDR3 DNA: TGTGCCAGCAGCTTACCTGCGACACCAAAAGCTTTCTTT
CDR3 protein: CASSLPATPKAFF

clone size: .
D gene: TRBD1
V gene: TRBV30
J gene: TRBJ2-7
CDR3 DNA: TGTGCCGGGCTTAGGACAGGGGGCGGTTACGAGCAGTACTTC
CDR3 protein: CAGLRTGGGYEQYF

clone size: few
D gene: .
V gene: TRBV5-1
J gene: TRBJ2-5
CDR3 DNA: TGCGCCAGCAGCTCATTGACCGCTCGGGAGACCCAGTACTTC
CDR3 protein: CASSSLTARETQYF

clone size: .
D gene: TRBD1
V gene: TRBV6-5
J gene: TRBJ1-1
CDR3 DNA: TGTGCCAGCGCAGGGGGAGGAGGGAACACTGAAGCTTTCTTT
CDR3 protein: CASAGGGGNTEAFF

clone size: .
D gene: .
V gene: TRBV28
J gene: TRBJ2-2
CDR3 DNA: TGTGCCAGCTCACCTTTCCGAGGATTTTCGAACACCGGGGAGCTGTTTTTT
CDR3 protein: CASSPFRGFSNTGELFF

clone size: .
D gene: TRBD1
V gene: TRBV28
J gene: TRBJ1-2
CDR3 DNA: TGTGCCAGCAGGACAGGGGGCGACCATGGCTACACCTTC
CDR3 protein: CASRTGGDHGYTF

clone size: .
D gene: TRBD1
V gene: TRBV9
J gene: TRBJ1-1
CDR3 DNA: TGTGCCAGCAGCGTAGAGGGGGCGCCGGTCACTGAAGCTTTCTTT
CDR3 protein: CASSVEGAPVTEAFF

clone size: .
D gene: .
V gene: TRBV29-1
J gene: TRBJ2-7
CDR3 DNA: TGCAGCGTCCTTGTTGGGGGGCAAATCGAGCAGTACTTC
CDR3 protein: CSVLVGGQIEQYF

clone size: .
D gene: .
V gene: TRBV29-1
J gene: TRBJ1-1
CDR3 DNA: TGCAGCGTTATCCCACCGAACACTGAAGCTTTCTTT
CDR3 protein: CSVIPPNTEAFF

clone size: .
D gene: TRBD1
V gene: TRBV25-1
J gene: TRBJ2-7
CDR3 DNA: TGTGCCAGCAGCTTCTCAACAGGGGGGTCACACGAGCAGTACTTC
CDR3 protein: CASSFSTGGSHEQYF

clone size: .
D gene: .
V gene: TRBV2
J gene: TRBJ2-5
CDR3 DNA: TGTGCCAGCAGTGAAGGTTGGGGGGTTCAAGAGACCCAGTACTTC
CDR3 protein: CASSEGWGVQETQYF

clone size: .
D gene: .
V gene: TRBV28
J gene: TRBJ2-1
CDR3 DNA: TGTGCCAGCAGGACTAACTACAATGAGCAGTTCTTC
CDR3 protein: CASRTNYNEQFF

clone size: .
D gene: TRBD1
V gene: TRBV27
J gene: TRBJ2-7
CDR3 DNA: TGTGCCAGCAGTGAGACAGGGAACTACGAGCAGTACTTC
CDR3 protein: CASSETGNYEQYF

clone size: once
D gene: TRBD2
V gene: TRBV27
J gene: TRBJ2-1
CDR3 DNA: TGTGCCAGCAGTTCGATCCGGGGTAGCGGGAGAAATGAGCAGTTCTTC
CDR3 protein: CASSSIRGSGRNEQFF

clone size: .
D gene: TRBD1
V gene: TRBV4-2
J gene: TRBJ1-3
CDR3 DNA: TGTGCCAGCACCATGACAGGGAGCTCTGGAAACACCATATATTTT
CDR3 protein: CASTMTGSSGNTIYF

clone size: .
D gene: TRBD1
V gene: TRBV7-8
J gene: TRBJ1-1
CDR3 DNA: TGTGCCAGCAGCTCTGAACAGGGGGTGGTCACTGAAGCTTTCTTT
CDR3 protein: CASSSEQGVVTEAFF

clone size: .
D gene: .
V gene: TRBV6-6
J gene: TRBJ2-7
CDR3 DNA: TGTGCCAGCAGACTCGGACAGAACTCCTACGAGCAGTACTTC
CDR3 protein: CASRLGQNSYEQYF